The T cell receptor (beta chain) under discussion was sequenced for a study of T-cell reconstitution after alpha-beta-depleted transplantation in children. Preparation of the TCRbeta library involved a method that used unique molecular identifiers. A single record per CDR3 protein comes from TCRdb applying MiXCR to the PCR reads. The repertoire consists of fewer than 550,000 distinct CDR3 sequences, with 9.5% to 12% occurring once and the leading ten covering roughly 15%. With 8 bases clipped from V and 2 bases from J, the junction kept 3 bases outside the gene matches. CDR1 is SGHRS, CDR2 YFSETQ, per germline. The CDR3 has 13 residues.

The input for sequencing was PBMCs, mostly from graft donor cells, taken 180 days after TCRalphabeta/CD19-depleted stem cell transplant. The V and J genes are TRBV5-1 and TRBJ2-1, with 8 nucleotides matching TRBD2. The receptor comes from a female patient aged 2-15 years who had a stem cell transplant for aplastic anemia, so the T cells may come from the graft donor. The CDR3 spells CARSGGTYNEQFF. The CDR3 region has the DNA TGCGCCAGATCGGGGGGGACCTACAATGAGCAGTTCTTC. Filled out from reference TRBV5-1 and TRBJ2-1, the complete variable domain reads KAGVTQTPRYLIKTRGQQVTLSCSPISGHRSVSWYQQTPGQGLQFLFEYFSETQRNKGNFPGRFSGRQFSNSRSEMNVSTLELGDSALYLCARSGGTYNEQFFGPGTRLTVL.